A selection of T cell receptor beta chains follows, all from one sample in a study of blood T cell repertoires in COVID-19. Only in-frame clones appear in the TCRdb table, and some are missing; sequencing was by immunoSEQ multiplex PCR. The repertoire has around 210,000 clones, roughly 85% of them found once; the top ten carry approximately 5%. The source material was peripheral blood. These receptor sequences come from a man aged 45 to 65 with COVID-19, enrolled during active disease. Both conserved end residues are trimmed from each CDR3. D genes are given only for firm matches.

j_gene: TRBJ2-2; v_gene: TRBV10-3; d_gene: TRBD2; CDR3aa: AISDYQRGDTGELF
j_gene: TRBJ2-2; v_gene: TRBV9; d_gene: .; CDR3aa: ASSVGGGPRGTGELF
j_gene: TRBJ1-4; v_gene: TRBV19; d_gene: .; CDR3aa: ASRKTQGRTNEKLF
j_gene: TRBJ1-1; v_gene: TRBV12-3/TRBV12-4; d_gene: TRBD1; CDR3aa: ASSLRDRGSAF
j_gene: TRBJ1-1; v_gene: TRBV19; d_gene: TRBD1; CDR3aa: ASSLQTGGTEAF
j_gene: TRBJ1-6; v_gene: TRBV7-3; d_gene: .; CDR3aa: ASSPNLNSPLH
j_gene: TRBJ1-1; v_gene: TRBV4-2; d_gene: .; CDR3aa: ASSQVIGVNTEAF
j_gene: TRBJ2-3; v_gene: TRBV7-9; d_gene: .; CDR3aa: ASSKSTGTDTQY
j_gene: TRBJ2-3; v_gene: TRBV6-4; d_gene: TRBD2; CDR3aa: ASSLTSGGTDTQY
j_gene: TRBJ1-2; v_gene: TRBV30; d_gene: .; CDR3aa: AWRIPGNAGYT
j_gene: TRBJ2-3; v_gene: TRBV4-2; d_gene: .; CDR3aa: ASKDFPTSTDTQY
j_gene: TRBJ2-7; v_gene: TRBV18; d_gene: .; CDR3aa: ASSPQRWAIYEQY
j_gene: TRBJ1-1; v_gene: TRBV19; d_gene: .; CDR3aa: ASSTQGLLTNTEAF
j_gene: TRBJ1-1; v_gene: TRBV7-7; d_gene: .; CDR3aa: ASSLRLAQGTEAF
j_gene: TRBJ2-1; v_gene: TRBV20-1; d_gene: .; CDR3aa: SARYDRRQF
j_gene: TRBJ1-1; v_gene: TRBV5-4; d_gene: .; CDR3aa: ASSYRDTEAF
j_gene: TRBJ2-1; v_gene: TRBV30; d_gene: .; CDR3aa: AWSGGLEQF
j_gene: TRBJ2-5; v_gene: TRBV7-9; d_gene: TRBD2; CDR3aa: ASSLGGTSIIETQY
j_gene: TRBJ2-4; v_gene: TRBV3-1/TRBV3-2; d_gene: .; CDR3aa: ASSQGQSKNIQY
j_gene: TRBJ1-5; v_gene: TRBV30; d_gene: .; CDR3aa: AWSAGAANQPQH
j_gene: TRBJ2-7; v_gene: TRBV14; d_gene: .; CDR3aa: ASSQVGGQYYEQY
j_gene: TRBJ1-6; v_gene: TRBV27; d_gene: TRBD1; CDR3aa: ASSLSWGQGSPLH
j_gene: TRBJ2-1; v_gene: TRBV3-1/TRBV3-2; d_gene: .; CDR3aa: ASSQAWDSYNEQF
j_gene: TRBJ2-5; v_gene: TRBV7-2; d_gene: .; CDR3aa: ASSLGGTRETQY
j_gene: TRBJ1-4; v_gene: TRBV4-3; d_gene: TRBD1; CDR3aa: ASSQDRGQGEKLF
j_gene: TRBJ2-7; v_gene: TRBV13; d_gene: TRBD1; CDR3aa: ATDRAPYEQY
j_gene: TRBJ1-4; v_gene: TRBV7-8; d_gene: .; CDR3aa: ASSFRGSTLEEKLF
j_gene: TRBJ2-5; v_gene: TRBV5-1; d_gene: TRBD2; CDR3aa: ASSLTSGGGTQY
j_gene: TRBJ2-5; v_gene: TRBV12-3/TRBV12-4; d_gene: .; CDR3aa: ASSFVHQETQY
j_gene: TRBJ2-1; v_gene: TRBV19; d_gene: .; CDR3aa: ASSIVGSRRSEQF
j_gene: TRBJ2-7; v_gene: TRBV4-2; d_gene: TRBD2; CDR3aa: ASSPIAGGRSSYEQY
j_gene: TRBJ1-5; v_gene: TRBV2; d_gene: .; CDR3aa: ASSETNSNQPQH
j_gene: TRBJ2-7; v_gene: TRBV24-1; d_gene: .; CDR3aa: ATSDSGRSYEQY
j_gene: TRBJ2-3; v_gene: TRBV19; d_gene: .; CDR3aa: ASSNDRTTDTQY
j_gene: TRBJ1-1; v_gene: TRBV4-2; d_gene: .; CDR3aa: ASSPTGGIGGTEAF
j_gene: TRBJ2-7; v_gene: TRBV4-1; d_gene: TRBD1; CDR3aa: ASSQIMGQRSYEQY
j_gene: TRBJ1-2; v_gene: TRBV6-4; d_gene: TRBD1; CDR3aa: ASSNGQGMSYGYT
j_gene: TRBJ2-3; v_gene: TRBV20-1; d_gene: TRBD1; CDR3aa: SASTGGGTDTQY
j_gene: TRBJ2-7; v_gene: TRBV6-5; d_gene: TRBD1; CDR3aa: ASAWTGYLGEQY